This T cell receptor beta chain was documented in a study of blood T cell repertoires in COVID-19. Turning to the study itself: Samples came from the United States, Italy and Spain, spanning acute and convalescent COVID-19.

This CDR3 spans 12 amino acids. Germline CDR1 is LGHDT and CDR2 is YNNKEL (reference sequence). V lost 3 bases, J lost 2 bases, and 5 bases lay in between. Using immunoSEQ multiplex PCR, the repertoire was profiled, and TCRdb retains in-frame clones only, with some absent. The sample lists about 170,000 clones, around 80% seen once, with roughly 19% in the top ten. Specimen: peripheral blood. The receptor was derived from a woman aged 70-85 years who had recovered from COVID-19. The chain combines TRBV3-1 (or the pseudogene TRBV3-2) with TRBJ2-7; D not resolved. CDR3 sequence reads: CASSQGPYEQYF. As DNA, the CDR3 is TGTGCCAGCAGCCAGGGCCCCTACGAGCAGTACTTC.